Presented here are 21 T cell receptor beta chains from one specimen sequenced in a study of cytomegalovirus exposure and HLA in healthy donors. The PCR used 60 Vbeta and 13 Jbeta primers. Clones were read by immunoSEQ multiplex PCR, and TCRdb kept only the in-frame ones, dropping some. In the table there are some 190,000 clones, around 80% of which are singletons. Sequencing used PBMCs. The receptors here all came from a young man in good health and CMV-seronegative.

V usage is TRBV5-1 and J usage is TRBJ2-2; 7 bases map to TRBD1. The trim removed 0 bases at V and 2 bases at J, leaving 4 bases unmatched. CDR3 length equals 16 residues. Germline CDR1 and CDR2: SGHRS and YFSETQ. The CDR3 here is CASSLAEGANTGELFF. The CDR3 nucleotides are TGCGCCAGCAGCTTGGCCGAGGGGGCCAACACCGGGGAGCTGTTTTTT.

This chain uses TRBV12-5 with TRBJ1-1, with D perhaps matching TRBD1 (5 bases). Germline CDR1 reads LGHNT; CDR2 reads FRNRAP. V lost 5 bases, J lost 1 base, and 11 bases lay in between. The CDR3 sequence is 14 residues long. This CDR3 is CASGGYTGNTEAFF. The CDR3 nucleotides read TGTGCTAGTGGTGGATACACAGGGAACACTGAAGCTTTCTTT.

The chain is built from TRBV2 and TRBJ1-1; D not resolved. CDR1 is SNHLY and CDR2 is FYNNEI in the germline V gene. Trimming took 8 bases from V and 7 from J, leaving 8 bases between them. The CDR3 totals 10 residues. Here the CDR3 reads CASHRGEAFF. The DNA for the CDR3 is TGTGCCAGCCATCGCGGTGAAGCTTTCTTT.

The count of this clone is one. V gene TRBV7-9 combines with J gene TRBJ2-3; D perhaps matches TRBD2 (5 bases). The CDR3 has 16 amino acids. Per germline, CDR1 SEHNR and CDR2 FQNEAQ (reference sequence). V was trimmed by 8 bases and J by 0 bases, leaving 18 bases between them. Written as DNA, the CDR3 is TGTGCCAGCTCCCTTAGGCCTAGCCGTAGCACAGATACGCAGTATTTT. Amino acid sequence: CASSLRPSRSTDTQYF. The whole variable domain, filled in from reference TRBV7-9 and TRBJ2-3, reads DTGVSQNPRHKITKRGQNVTFRCDPISEHNRLYWYRQTLGQGPEFLTYFQNEAQLEKSRLLSDRFSAERPKGSFSTLEIQRTEQGDSAMYLCASSLRPSRSTDTQYFGPGTRLTVL.

J is TRBJ2-7 and V is TRBV7-2, with TRBD2 identical over 10 bases. CDR1 is SGHTA and CDR2 is FQGNSA in the germline V gene. Losses at the gene ends were 5 bases for V and 2 bases for J; bases not matched to a gene: 6. The CDR3 extends over 15 amino acids. In nucleotides, the CDR3 is TGTGCCAGCAGCCCTGGACTAGCGGTTGCCTACGAGCAGTACTTC. Encoded protein: CASSPGLAVAYEQYF. The whole variable domain, remainder taken from reference TRBV7-2 and TRBJ2-7, is GAGVSQSPSNKVTEKGKDVELRCDPISGHTALYWYRQSLGQGLEFLIYFQGNSAPDKSGLPSDRFSAERTGGSVSTLTIQRTQQEDSAVYLCASSPGLAVAYEQYFGPGTRLTVT.

The chain carries TRBV5-8 and TRBJ1-5, with TRBD1 identical over 7 bases. This CDR3 comprises 18 residues. Germline V CDR1 and CDR2: SGHTS, YDEGEE. J was trimmed by 4 bases and V by 6 bases; bases with no gene match: 19. The CDR3: CASTLILTGHFTNQPQHF. The CDR3 region has the DNA TGTGCCAGCACCCTAATATTGACAGGGCATTTTACAAATCAGCCCCAGCATTTT.

The chain has TRBV7-9 and TRBJ1-1, with a weak D call TRBD1 (5 bases). Looked up from germline, CDR1 is SEHNR and CDR2 is FQNEAQ (reference sequence). The CDR3 extends over 11 amino acids. Trimming removed 6 bases at V and 5 bases at J, with 7 bases between. In DNA, the CDR3 is TGTGCCAGCAGGGGGGGGACTGAAGCTTTCTTT. Its protein is CASRGGTEAFF.

CDR3 coding DNA: TGTGCCAGCAGCCAAGATGACCTGGCGGGGGGCCTACTCAATGAGCAGTTCTTC. Protein product: CASSQDDLAGGLLNEQFF. This sequence joins TRBV4-2 and TRBJ2-1, with 8 bases matching TRBD2. This CDR3 spans 18 amino acids. Germline V lookup: CDR1 LGHNA, CDR2 YNFKEQ. V lost 0 bases and J lost 6; bases outside the gene matches: 13.

The J gene is TRBJ1-1, the V gene TRBV29-1; possible D gene TRBD1, 5 bases. Germline CDR1 SQVTM, CDR2 ANQGSEA. CDR3 length: 18 residues. Trimming took off 8 bases at V and 4 bases at J, with 32 bases between the two ends. Written as DNA, the CDR3 is TGCAGCCCAAGGAGCCGGCAGGGTAACCACGGGTGTGGCACTGAAGCTTTCTTT. Encoded protein: CSPRSRQGNHGCGTEAFF.

J is TRBJ2-1 and V is TRBV27, with 10 positions matching TRBD1. The CDR3 runs 14 residues. Trimming removed 6 bases from V and 3 bases from J; junction bases left unmatched: 2. CDR1 and CDR2 from the germline V gene are MNHEY and SMNVEV (reference sequence). The CDR3 reads CASRGTGVYNEQFF. As DNA, the CDR3 is TGTGCCAGCAGGGGGACAGGGGTCTACAATGAGCAGTTCTTC.

This clone was observed a single time. The chain links TRBV11-3 to TRBJ2-2; 8 nucleotides line up with TRBD2. Germline V lookup: CDR1 SGHNT, CDR2 YENEEA. The CDR3 has 17 amino acids. The V gene end was trimmed by 4 bases and the J gene end by 8 bases; junction bases not matched to a gene: 15. The chain's CDR3 is CASSSPLAGLPMGELFF. The CDR3, as DNA: TGTGCCAGCAGCTCCCCGCTAGCGGGCCTTCCCATGGGGGAGCTGTTTTTT. The full variable domain, with the rest looked up from reference TRBV11-3 and TRBJ2-2, is EAGVVQSPRYKIIEKKQPVAFWCNPISGHNTLYWYLQNLGQGPELLIRYENEEAVDDSQLPKDRFSAERLKGVDSTLKIQPAELGDSAVYLCASSSPLAGLPMGELFFGEGSRLTVL.

This chain connects TRBV6-1 to TRBJ2-3; D unresolved. V shed 2 bases and J shed 0 bases, with 15 bases lying between them. Looked up from germline, CDR1 is MNHNS and CDR2 is SASEGT. The length of the CDR3 is 17 residues. The CDR3 nucleotides read TGTGCCAGCAGTGAATTCGGAGCCCTATCTAGCACAGATACGCAGTATTTT. It codes for CASSEFGALSSTDTQYF.

This chain links TRBV5-4 with TRBJ2-3, with TRBD2 matching 14 bases. In germline, CDR1 is SGHNT, CDR2 YYREEE (reference sequence). V shed 4 bases and J 4 bases; nucleotides not matched to a gene: 11. This CDR3 contains 18 residues. The CDR3 region is CASSPGGTSGRSADTQYF. The CDR3 DNA follows: TGTGCCAGCAGCCCGGGGGGGACTAGCGGGAGAAGCGCAGATACGCAGTATTTT.

This rearrangement joins TRBV19 to TRBJ1-5; perhaps TRBD1 as D (5 bases). Trimming pared 5 bases from V and 7 bases from J, leaving 21 bases between. The CDR3 runs 16 residues. CDR1 LNHDA and CDR2 SQIVND come from the germline V gene (reference sequence). CDR3 in DNA: TGTGCCAGTAGTCCACCGGGGGTAGGGCTTGGGCAGCCCCAGCATTTT. Amino acid sequence: CASSPPGVGLGQPQHF.

For the CDR3, the DNA is TGTGCCTGGAGTCCCCCCGGGACAGGACTCTACGAGCAGTACTTC. This encodes CAWSPPGTGLYEQYF. The V call is TRBV30, the J call TRBJ2-7; 8 nucleotides agree with TRBD1. Germline CDR1 and CDR2: GTSNPN and SVGIG (reference sequence). V trimming: 2 bases; J trimming: 3 bases; junction bases outside the gene matches: 9. The CDR3 loop spans 15 amino acids. The variable domain in full, completed from reference TRBV30 and TRBJ2-7, reads SQTIHQWPATLVQPVGSPLSLECTVEGTSNPNLYWYRQAAGRGLQLLFYSVGIGQISSEVPQNLSASRPQDRQFILSSKKLLLSDSGFYLCAWSPPGTGLYEQYFGPGTRLTVT.

The chain combines TRBV5-1 with TRBJ2-5; D is unresolved. The CDR3 loop spans 12 amino acids. The ends were cut back, 6 bases at V and 3 bases at J, with 9 bases in the middle. Germline V gives CDR1 SGHRS, CDR2 YFSETQ. Here the CDR3 DNA reads TGCGCCAGCAACTTCAACAAAGAGACCCAGTACTTC. Translated: CASNFNKETQYF.

The chain links TRBV14 to TRBJ2-7, with 13 bases fitting TRBD2. Germline V lookup: CDR1 SGHDN, CDR2 FVKESK. This CDR3 contains 16 residues. J lost 6 bases, V lost 4 bases, and 9 bases had no gene match. This chain's CDR3 is CASSPFGLAGVCEQYF. CDR3 nucleotide sequence: TGTGCCAGCAGCCCCTTCGGACTAGCGGGAGTGTGCGAGCAGTACTTC. The full variable domain, its missing parts supplied by reference TRBV14 and TRBJ2-7, is EAGVTQFPSHSVIEKGQTVTLRCDPISGHDNLYWYRRVMGKEIKFLLHFVKESKQDESGMPNNRFLAERTGGTYSTLKVQPAELEDSGVYFCASSPFGLAGVCEQYFGPGTRLTVT.

Comment on this clone: Other DNA sequences in this sample translate to the same CDR3. The chain couples TRBV7-2 to TRBJ2-5, with 8 bases that match TRBD1. The CDR3 has 14 amino acids. Per germline, CDR1 SGHTA and CDR2 FQGNSA. After removal of 3 bases from V and 4 bases from J, the junction contained 4 bases not matched to a gene. The DNA of the CDR3 is TGTGCCAGCAGCTTGGCCGGACAGGGAGAGACCCAGTACTTC. Translation gives CASSLAGQGETQYF.

The V call is TRBV30, the J call TRBJ2-7, with D hard to call. The CDR3 totals 11 residues. Germline-derived CDR1 and CDR2 are GTSNPN and SVGIG (reference sequence). V gave up 1 base and J gave up 7 bases, with 8 bases separating them. The CDR3 region is CAWSAHREQYF. CDR3 DNA: TGTGCCTGGAGTGCCCATCGGGAGCAGTACTTC.

This clone was seen a few times. The V and J genes are TRBV18 and TRBJ2-5, with D unresolved. CDR1 is KGHSH and CDR2 is LQKENI in the germline V gene. This CDR3 contains 13 residues. V was clipped by 6 bases and J by 2 bases, with 10 bases between them. The CDR3 reads CASSPPVQETQYF. CDR3 DNA: TGTGCCAGCTCCCCCCCGGTACAAGAGACCCAGTACTTC.

This clone turned up a few times. This chain links TRBV9 with TRBJ2-2; D not certain. Between the trimmed V and J ends, which lost 0 bases and 8 bases, there was a span of 11 bases. This CDR3 region has 14 residues. Germline V gene sequence: CDR1 SGDLS, CDR2 YYNGEE. CDR3 region: CASSVVPTRGELFF. Written as DNA, the CDR3 is TGTGCCAGCAGCGTAGTACCTACGAGAGGGGAGCTGTTTTTT.